What follows are 19 T cell receptor beta chains derived from one specimen sequenced in a study of beta chain features in type 1 diabetes. Expressed TCRB transcripts were sequenced because the isolated RNA had all been reverse transcribed beforehand. Clones were read by immunoSEQ multiplex PCR, and TCRdb kept only the in-frame ones, dropping some. Among more than 250,000 clones, 24% were seen once, and the ten largest hold 0.012%. Study results and caveats: Moderate but significant shortening of TCRB CDR3s was recorded in all four CD4+ subsets from Type 1 diabetes patients.

No antigen has been assigned to these receptors. The sequenced sample consisted of naive CD4+ T cells from blood. The origin of the receptors is a woman aged 30 to 39 with type 1 diabetes.

The chain joins TRBV5-1 to TRBJ1-1, with D tentatively TRBD1 (5 bases). Between the trimmed V and J ends, which lost 0 bases and 4 bases, there was a span of 10 bases. CDR3 length equals 14 residues. Germline lookup yields CDR1 SGHRS and CDR2 YFSETQ. CDR3 loop: CASSLDSGRTEAFF. For the CDR3, the DNA is TGCGCCAGCAGCTTGGATTCAGGGCGCACTGAAGCTTTCTTT.

The V and J genes are TRBV30 and TRBJ2-2; D is possibly TRBD1 (6 bases). This CDR3 is built from 14 residues. CDR1 GTSNPN and CDR2 SVGIG come from the germline V gene (reference sequence). The V gene lost 0 bases and the J gene lost 4 bases, with 9 bases spanning the gap. The CDR3 DNA reads as TGTGCCTGGAGTGTAGGGGGTCGCACCGGGGAGCTGTTTTTT. Encoded protein: CAWSVGGRTGELFF.

Only a few counts were recorded for this clone. The rearrangement joins TRBV7-2 to TRBJ2-3; D may be TRBD2 (6 bases). CDR1 is SGHTA, CDR2 FQGNSA, per germline. The length of the CDR3 is 14 residues. V shed 5 bases and J shed 2 bases, with 11 bases lying between them. The CDR3 region is CASSHSGHTDTQYF. The CDR3 coding sequence is TGTGCCAGCAGCCATAGCGGTCACACAGATACGCAGTATTTT. The variable domain in full, with the rest retrieved from reference TRBV7-2 and TRBJ2-3, is GAGVSQSPSNKVTEKGKDVELRCDPISGHTALYWYRQSLGQGLEFLIYFQGNSAPDKSGLPSDRFSAERTGGSVSTLTIQRTQQEDSAVYLCASSHSGHTDTQYFGPGTRLTVL.

The CDR3, as DNA: TGTGCCAGTAGTATAGGGGCAGCCTACGAGCAGTACTTC. It encodes CASSIGAAYEQYF. V is TRBV19 and J is TRBJ2-7; D gene unclear. V lost 1 base and J 2 bases, leaving 6 bases between the germline ends. The CDR3 length is 13 residues. The germline V gene encodes CDR1 LNHDA and CDR2 SQIVND (reference sequence).

This clone was counted only a few times. The chain combines TRBV7-9 with TRBJ2-5; 8 bases are a match to TRBD1. CDR3 length: 16 residues. The ends lost 2 bases at V and 0 bases at J; junction bases unmatched: 5. CDR1 and CDR2 (germline): SEHNR, FQNEAQ (reference sequence). The CDR3, as DNA: TGTGCCAGCAGCTTACGGACAGGGATTTACCAAGAGACCCAGTACTTC. As protein: CASSLRTGIYQETQYF.

The V and J genes are TRBV5-4 and TRBJ2-3, with 11 bases identical to TRBD2. Per the germline V gene, CDR1 is SGHNT and CDR2 is YYREEE (reference sequence). The junction had 9 bases not matched to a gene; V was cut back by 3 bases and J by 6 bases. The CDR3 length is 16 residues. Written as DNA, the CDR3 is TGTGCCAGCAGCTCCTTGACTAGCGGGGCACAGGATACGCAGTATTTT. Its translation is CASSSLTSGAQDTQYF.

This clone was detected only a few times. This chain uses TRBV4-1 with TRBJ2-1, with 10 bases that match TRBD2. With 0 bases clipped from V and 7 bases from J, the junction kept 12 bases outside the gene matches. The CDR3 totals 18 residues. Germline V gene sequence: CDR1 MGHRA, CDR2 YSYEKL. The CDR3 sequence: CASSQDPQLAGLINEQFF. For the CDR3, the DNA is TGCGCCAGCAGCCAAGATCCACAACTAGCGGGATTAATAAATGAGCAGTTCTTC.

CDR3 loop: CAWTGKTGSGGNQPQHF. CDR3 coding DNA: TGTGCCTGGACGGGGAAGACAGGGTCGGGGGGCAATCAGCCCCAGCATTTT. The rearrangement links TRBV30 to TRBJ1-5; TRBD1 matches at 7 bases. Trimming at V came to 4 bases and at J to 2 bases, leaving 14 bases not matched to a gene. This CDR3 comprises 17 residues. Germline V gene data show CDR1 as GTSNPN and CDR2 as SVGIG (reference sequence).

The genes are TRBV5-1 and TRBJ2-6, with 10 bases identical to TRBD1. Trimming removed 5 bases from V and 0 bases from J; junction bases left unmatched: 8. The CDR3 length is 18 residues. In germline, CDR1 is SGHRS, CDR2 YFSETQ. CDR3 protein: CASRSGTGAFSGANVLTF. The CDR3 region has the DNA TGCGCCAGCAGGTCGGGGACAGGGGCGTTCTCTGGGGCCAACGTCCTGACTTTC. The variable domain in full, with the rest retrieved from reference TRBV5-1 and TRBJ2-6, is KAGVTQTPRYLIKTRGQQVTLSCSPISGHRSVSWYQQTPGQGLQFLFEYFSETQRNKGNFPGRFSGRQFSNSRSEMNVSTLELGDSALYLCASRSGTGAFSGANVLTFGAGSRLTVL.

The genes are TRBV28 and TRBJ1-5; D remains unclear. Germline V gene sequence: CDR1 MDHEN, CDR2 SYDVKM. This CDR3 is 17 amino acids long. The V and J ends lost 5 bases and 7 bases respectively, with 24 bases between them. CDR3 sequence reads: CASSRVLGRVGKQPQHF. The CDR3 DNA reads as TGTGCCAGCAGTAGGGTCTTGGGGAGGGTCGGGAAGCAGCCCCAGCATTTT.

The chain is built from TRBV7-9 and TRBJ2-7; D is undetermined. The CDR3 sequence is 15 residues long. V lost 5 bases and J lost 0, with 14 bases in between. Germline CDR1 reads SEHNR; CDR2 reads FQNEAQ (reference sequence). The CDR3 nucleotides are TGTGCCAGCAGCCACATCGGAGCCGACTCCTACGAGCAGTACTTC. Its translation is CASSHIGADSYEQYF.

This clone has just a few counts. The V call is TRBV7-9, the J call TRBJ2-1, with 10 bases lining up with TRBD2. The V gene end was trimmed by 8 bases and the J gene end by 6 bases; junction bases not matched to a gene: 7. The CDR3 runs to 14 residues. Germline values: CDR1 SEHNR, CDR2 FQNEAQ (reference sequence). CDR3 sequence reads: CASRASGSSNEQFF. DNA of the CDR3: TGTGCCAGCCGCGCTAGCGGGAGCTCCAATGAGCAGTTCTTC.

This clone occurred a few times. Other DNA sequences of this sample code for an identical CDR3. The rearrangement uses TRBV30 and TRBJ2-7; D possibly corresponds to TRBD1 (6 bases). Germline loops: CDR1 GTSNPN, CDR2 SVGIG (reference sequence). The CDR3 consists of 12 residues. The germline V and J ends were trimmed by 3 bases and 3 bases, with 9 bases remaining between them. This CDR3 reads CAWRDSSYEQYF. CDR3 nucleotides: TGTGCCTGGAGGGACAGCAGCTACGAGCAGTACTTC.

This clone occurred a few times. The J gene is TRBJ1-1, the V gene TRBV28, with TRBD1 as a possible D gene (6 bases). Trimming took 5 bases from V and 4 from J, leaving 17 bases between them. This CDR3 is 15 amino acids long. Looked up from germline, CDR1 is MDHEN and CDR2 is SYDVKM. Here the CDR3 DNA reads TGTGCCAGCAGTCCCCCAACAGGGTTAGGCACTGAAGCTTTCTTT. Translated: CASSPPTGLGTEAFF.

The rearrangement uses TRBV11-1 and TRBJ2-1; D remains ambiguous. Trimming left V 1 base short and J 6 bases short, with 7 bases between. Germline lookup yields CDR1 SGHAT and CDR2 FQDESV (reference sequence). The CDR3 has 13 amino acids. The CDR3 region is CASSLDSFNEQFF. The CDR3, as DNA: TGTGCCAGCAGCTTAGACAGTTTCAATGAGCAGTTCTTC.

V usage is TRBV4-1 and J usage is TRBJ2-7, with 9 bases identical to TRBD1. This CDR3 has 15 residues. Germline V gives CDR1 MGHRA, CDR2 YSYEKL. Germline trimming cut 4 bases from V and 11 bases from J; bases unmatched to any gene: 15. The CDR3 loop reads CASSLAGTGSVKEYF. In DNA form, the CDR3 reads TGCGCCAGCAGCCTTGCCGGGACAGGGTCGGTAAAGGAGTACTTC.

This chain links TRBV9 with TRBJ1-1; TRBD1 matches 7 bases. Germline V gives CDR1 SGDLS, CDR2 YYNGEE. The V gene end was trimmed by 4 bases and the J gene end by 1 base; junction bases not matched to a gene: 4. The CDR3 runs 14 residues. CDR3 sequence reads: CASSTTGSNTEAFF. The DNA of the CDR3 is TGTGCCAGCAGCACGACAGGGTCGAACACTGAAGCTTTCTTT.

This clone was seen only a few times. V is TRBV6-6 and J is TRBJ2-5, with TRBD2 identical over 10 bases. The CDR3 totals 14 residues. The junction had 4 bases not matched to a gene; V was cut back by 5 bases and J by 4 bases. Germline V gene sequence: CDR1 MNHNY, CDR2 SVGAGI (reference sequence). The CDR3 DNA sequence: TGTGCCAGCAGTCCTAGCGGGAGTGGAGAGACCCAGTACTTC. Translation: CASSPSGSGETQYF.

CDR3 nucleotides: TGTGCCAGCAGTTCTCTCCATCAGCCCCAGCATTTT. The encoded protein is CASSSLHQPQHF. The chain links TRBV28 to TRBJ1-5; no reliable D call. Germline assignment: CDR1 MDHEN and CDR2 SYDVKM. Trimming pared 4 bases from V and 5 bases from J, leaving 6 bases between. The CDR3 covers 12 residues.